These 17 T cell receptor beta chains were sequenced from one sample in a study of blood T cell repertoires in COVID-19. The data were produced by immunoSEQ multiplex PCR, yet TCRdb's version contains in-frame clones alone and is incomplete. This sample yields approximately 200,000 clones, of which around 80% are seen a single time; approximately 10% belongs to the top ten. The sequencing sample was made of peripheral blood. The receptors originated from a woman older than 75 with COVID-19, enrolled during active disease.

The chain carries TRBV11-3 and TRBJ2-3; TRBD1 agrees at 9 bases. CDR3 length: 15 residues. V lost 5 bases to trimming and J lost 6 bases; unmatched junction nucleotides: 9. CDR1 and CDR2 from the germline V gene are SGHNT and YENEEA. CDR3: CASSLTGGRWDTQYF. CDR3 nucleotide sequence: TGTGCCAGCAGCCTGACAGGGGGTCGGTGGGATACGCAGTATTTT.

CDR3 DNA sequence: TGTGCCTCCCGACAGGCTGGCTCCTATAATTCACCCCTCCACTTT. Translating it yields CASRQAGSYNSPLHF. The chain links TRBV19 to TRBJ1-6; possible D gene TRBD1, 6 bases. Germline loops: CDR1 LNHDA, CDR2 SQIVND (reference sequence). V was cut by 11 bases and J by 0 bases, with 14 bases left in between. The CDR3 runs 15 residues.

This clone was found a few times. The V and J genes are TRBV5-1 and TRBJ2-1; a weak D match, TRBD1 (5 bases). V was cut by 1 base and J by 5 bases, with 19 bases left in between. This CDR3 spans 17 amino acids. CDR1 and CDR2 (germline): SGHRS, YFSETQ. The CDR3, as DNA: TGCGCCAGCAGCTTGCTGGGGCCTTTATCGGAAGACAATGAGCAGTTCTTC. Translated, it gives CASSLLGPLSEDNEQFF.

The genes are TRBV5-1 and TRBJ2-3, with D perhaps TRBD1 (5 bases). The germline V and J ends were trimmed by 3 bases and 5 bases, with 7 bases remaining between them. The CDR3 has 12 residues. Germline V lookup: CDR1 SGHRS, CDR2 YFSETQ. The CDR3 coding sequence is TGCGCCAGCAGCTATAGGGGAGATACGCAGTATTTT. Amino acid sequence: CASSYRGDTQYF.

This clone was detected only a few times. The chain has TRBV9 and TRBJ1-6, with D uncertain. CDR3 size: 14 residues. V lost 2 bases, J lost 5 bases, and 8 bases lay in between. The germline gives CDR1 SGDLS, CDR2 YYNGEE. CDR3 DNA sequence: TGTGCCAGCAGCGTCCTCGGAGATAATTCACCCCTCCACTTT. This gives the protein CASSVLGDNSPLHF.

The genes are TRBV5-1 and TRBJ1-6, with D unclear. This CDR3 has 13 amino acids. Trimming took 0 bases from V and 7 from J, leaving 5 bases between them. CDR1 SGHRS and CDR2 YFSETQ come from the germline V gene. The CDR3 protein is CASSLDGNSPLHF. CDR3 in DNA: TGCGCCAGCAGCTTGGACGGGAATTCACCCCTCCACTTT.

V and J are TRBV13 and TRBJ1-3, with D possibly matching TRBD1 (6 bases). This CDR3 region has 14 residues. In germline, CDR1 is PRHDT, CDR2 FYEKMQ (reference sequence). V was shortened by 3 bases and J by 8 bases, with 14 bases between the two germline ends. The CDR3 nucleotides read TGTGCCAGCAGCTTCCCGGGATCAGGGGACACCATATATTTT. Translated, it gives CASSFPGSGDTIYF.

The J gene is TRBJ1-1, the V gene TRBV7-9; D perhaps matches TRBD1 (6 bases). The CDR3 runs to 14 residues. Trimming removed 1 base at V and 1 base at J, with 7 bases between. From germline, CDR1 is SEHNR and CDR2 FQNEAQ (reference sequence). CDR3 protein: CASSLGTANTEAFF. CDR3 DNA: TGTGCCAGCAGCTTAGGGACAGCGAACACTGAAGCTTTCTTT.

The chain employs TRBV27 and TRBJ1-3; D uncertain. Trimming shortened V by 5 bases and J by 4 bases, and 15 bases separated the two germline ends. The CDR3 runs 15 residues. CDR1 is MNHEY, CDR2 SMNVEV, per germline (reference sequence). CDR3 in amino acids: CASSPRPAGGNTIYF. The CDR3 DNA is TGTGCCAGCAGTCCGCGACCTGCGGGAGGAAACACCATATATTTT.

Regarding this clone: Other DNA sequences of this sample code for an identical CDR3. This chain links TRBV5-1 with TRBJ2-1; TRBD2 is a possible D gene (5 bases). The CDR3 has 14 residues. Trimming shortened V by 0 bases and J by 7 bases, and 11 bases separated the two germline ends. The germline gives CDR1 SGHRS, CDR2 YFSETQ. The CDR3, as DNA: TGCGCCAGCAGCTTGGGGCTAGCTGGTAATGAGCAGTTCTTC. This codes for CASSLGLAGNEQFF.

This chain links TRBV7-3 with TRBJ1-1; no firm D call. V lost 2 bases, J lost 4 bases, and 8 bases lay in between. This CDR3 comprises 13 residues. Germline values: CDR1 SGHTA, CDR2 FQGTGA. The CDR3 coding sequence is TGTGCCAGCAGCTTATCGGGATCCACTGAAGCTTTCTTT. Amino acid sequence: CASSLSGSTEAFF.

The chain uses TRBV11-3 and TRBJ2-7, with D possibly TRBD1 on 6 matching bases. The V end was cut by 9 bases, the J end by 0 bases, with 12 bases between. There are 13 residues in the CDR3. Germline loops: CDR1 SGHNT, CDR2 YENEEA. The CDR3 DNA reads TGTGCCAGTCACAGGGCAAACTCCTACGAGCAGTACTTC. Encoded protein: CASHRANSYEQYF.

The V call is TRBV4-2, the J call TRBJ2-7; 11 bases are shared with TRBD2. Looked up from germline, CDR1 is LGHNA and CDR2 is YNFKEQ. Trimming at V came to 1 base and at J to 3 bases, leaving 5 bases not matched to a gene. The CDR3 is 16 amino acids. Here the CDR3 reads CASSQVPGTSGYEQYF. CDR3 sequence (DNA): TGTGCCAGCAGCCAAGTTCCCGGGACTAGCGGCTACGAGCAGTACTTC.

The chain combines TRBV7-9 with TRBJ2-7, with 9 bases aligning to TRBD2. Trimming removed 1 base from V and 2 bases from J; junction bases left unmatched: 6. Germline V gene lookup returns CDR1 SEHNR and CDR2 FQNEAQ (reference sequence). The CDR3 length is 16 residues. CDR3 sequence (DNA): TGTGCCAGCAGCTTAGTTCTGGCGGGAGGGACCTACGAGCAGTACTTC. Translated: CASSLVLAGGTYEQYF. The complete variable domain, with remaining parts taken from reference TRBV7-9 and TRBJ2-7, reads DTGVSQNPRHKITKRGQNVTFRCDPISEHNRLYWYRQTLGQGPEFLTYFQNEAQLEKSRLLSDRFSAERPKGSFSTLEIQRTEQGDSAMYLCASSLVLAGGTYEQYFGPGTRLTVT.

The chain employs TRBV29-1 and TRBJ2-3, with 7 positions matching TRBD2. The J segment lost 5 bases and the V segment lost 4 bases, leaving 3 bases of the junction unmatched. The CDR3 covers 12 residues. The germline CDR1 and CDR2 sequences are SQVTM and ANQGSEA. The CDR3 nucleotides are TGCAGCGTTGTTCTAGCGGTAGATACGCAGTATTTT. This codes for CSVVLAVDTQYF.

The chain links TRBV19 to TRBJ1-2; D is unclear. Deletions cut 2 bases from V and 0 bases from J, with 10 bases between. The CDR3 spans 15 residues. CDR1 and CDR2 (germline): LNHDA, SQIVND (reference sequence). CDR3 residues: CASSITQRTNYGYTF. For the CDR3, the DNA is TGTGCCAGTAGTATAACACAGAGAACTAACTATGGCTACACCTTC.

The V call is TRBV19, the J call TRBJ2-7, with TRBD1 identical over 7 bases. Germline CDR1 and CDR2: LNHDA and SQIVND (reference sequence). With V trimmed by 9 bases and J by 0 bases, 8 bases remained unmatched. This CDR3 is 14 amino acids long. The CDR3 DNA reads as TGTGCCAGCGGTCCAGGGACAGTCTCCTACGAGCAGTACTTC. Translating gives CASGPGTVSYEQYF.